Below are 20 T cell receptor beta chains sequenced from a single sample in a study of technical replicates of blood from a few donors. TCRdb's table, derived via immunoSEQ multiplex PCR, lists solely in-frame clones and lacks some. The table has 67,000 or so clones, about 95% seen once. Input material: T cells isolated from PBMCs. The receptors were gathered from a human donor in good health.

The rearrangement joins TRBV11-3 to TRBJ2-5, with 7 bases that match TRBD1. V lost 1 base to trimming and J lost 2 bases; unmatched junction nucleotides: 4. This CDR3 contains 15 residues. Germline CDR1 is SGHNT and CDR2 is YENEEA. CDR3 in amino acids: CASSLGAGGQETQYF. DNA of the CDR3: TGTGCCAGCAGCTTAGGCGCAGGGGGTCAAGAGACCCAGTACTTC.

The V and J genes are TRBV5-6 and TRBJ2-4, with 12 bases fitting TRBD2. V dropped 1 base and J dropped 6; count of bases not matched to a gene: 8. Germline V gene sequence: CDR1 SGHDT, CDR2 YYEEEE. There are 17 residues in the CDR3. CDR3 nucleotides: TGTGCCAGCAGCTTGTCTAGCGGGAGGGTATTCGGAAACATTCAGTACTTC. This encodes CASSLSSGRVFGNIQYF.

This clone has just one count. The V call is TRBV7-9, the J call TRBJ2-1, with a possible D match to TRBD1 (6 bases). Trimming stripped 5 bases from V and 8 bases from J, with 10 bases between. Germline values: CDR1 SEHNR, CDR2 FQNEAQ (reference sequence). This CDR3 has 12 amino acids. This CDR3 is CASSLRGYEQFF. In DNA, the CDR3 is TGTGCCAGCAGCCTCAGGGGTTATGAGCAGTTCTTC.

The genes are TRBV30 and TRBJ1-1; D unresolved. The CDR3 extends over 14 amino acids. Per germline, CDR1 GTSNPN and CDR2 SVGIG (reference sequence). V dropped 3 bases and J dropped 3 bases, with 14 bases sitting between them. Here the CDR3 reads CAWRLRGRDTEAFF. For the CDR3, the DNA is TGTGCCTGGAGATTACGGGGAAGGGACACTGAAGCTTTCTTT.

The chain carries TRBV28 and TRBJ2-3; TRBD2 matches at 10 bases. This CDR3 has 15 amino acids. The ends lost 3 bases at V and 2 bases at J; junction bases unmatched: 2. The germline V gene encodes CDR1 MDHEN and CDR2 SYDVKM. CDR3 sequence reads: CASSLTSGLTDTQYF. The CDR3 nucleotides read TGTGCCAGCAGTTTGACTAGCGGGCTCACAGATACGCAGTATTTT.

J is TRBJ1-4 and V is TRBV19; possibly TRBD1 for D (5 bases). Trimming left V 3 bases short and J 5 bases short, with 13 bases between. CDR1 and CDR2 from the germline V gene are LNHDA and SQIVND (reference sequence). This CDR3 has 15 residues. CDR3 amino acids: CASSIRGPGNEKLFF. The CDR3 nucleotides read TGTGCCAGTAGTATTAGGGGCCCAGGGAATGAAAAACTGTTTTTT.

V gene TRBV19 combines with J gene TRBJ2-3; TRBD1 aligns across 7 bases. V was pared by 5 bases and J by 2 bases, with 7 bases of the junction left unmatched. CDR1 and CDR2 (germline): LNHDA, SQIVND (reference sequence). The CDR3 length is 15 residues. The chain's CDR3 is CASSPWTGDTDTQYF. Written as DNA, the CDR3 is TGTGCCAGTAGTCCCTGGACAGGAGACACAGATACGCAGTATTTT.

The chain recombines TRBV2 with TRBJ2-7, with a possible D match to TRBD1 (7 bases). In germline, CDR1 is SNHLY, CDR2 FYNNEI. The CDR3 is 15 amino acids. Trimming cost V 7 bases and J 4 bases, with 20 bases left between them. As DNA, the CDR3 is TGTGCCAGCAACAACCGACAGGGACTGAGATACGAGCAGTACTTC. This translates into CASNNRQGLRYEQYF.

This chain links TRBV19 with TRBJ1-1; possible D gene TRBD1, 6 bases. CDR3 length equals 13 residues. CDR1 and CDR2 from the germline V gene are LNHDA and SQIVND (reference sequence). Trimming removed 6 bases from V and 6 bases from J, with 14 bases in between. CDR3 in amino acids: CASSWSGAAEAFF. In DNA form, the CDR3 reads TGTGCCAGTAGCTGGTCAGGGGCAGCTGAAGCTTTCTTT.

The CDR3 is CASSPSAGSSYEQYF. In nucleotides, the CDR3 is TGTGCCAGCAGTCCTAGCGCGGGGTCCTCCTACGAGCAGTACTTC. The chain is built from TRBV28 and TRBJ2-7, with a possible D match to TRBD2 (6 bases). Germline-derived CDR1 and CDR2 are MDHEN and SYDVKM. The V end was cut by 5 bases, the J end by 0 bases, with 14 bases between. The CDR3 runs 15 residues.

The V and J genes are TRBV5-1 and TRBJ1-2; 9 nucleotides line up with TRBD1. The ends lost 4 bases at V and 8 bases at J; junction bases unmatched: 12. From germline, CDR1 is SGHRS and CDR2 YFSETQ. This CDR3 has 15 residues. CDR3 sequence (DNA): TGCGCCAGCAGCCCGCAGGGGGGACAGGGATCCGGCTACACCTTC. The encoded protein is CASSPQGGQGSGYTF.

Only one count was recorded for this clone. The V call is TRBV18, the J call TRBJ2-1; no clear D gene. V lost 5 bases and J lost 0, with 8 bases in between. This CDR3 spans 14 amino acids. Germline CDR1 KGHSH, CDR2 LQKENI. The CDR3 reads CASSGVSSYNEQFF. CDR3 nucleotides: TGTGCCAGCTCAGGAGTAAGCTCCTACAATGAGCAGTTCTTC.

CDR3 in amino acids: CASSQRAGNTGELFF. CDR3 nucleotide sequence: TGTGCCAGCAGCCAGAGGGCGGGGAACACCGGGGAGCTGTTTTTT. This chain connects TRBV7-9 to TRBJ2-2; weak D call: TRBD2 (5 bases). The germline V and J ends were trimmed by 5 bases and 1 base, with 11 bases remaining between them. This CDR3 has 15 residues. Germline assignment: CDR1 SEHNR and CDR2 FQNEAQ (reference sequence).

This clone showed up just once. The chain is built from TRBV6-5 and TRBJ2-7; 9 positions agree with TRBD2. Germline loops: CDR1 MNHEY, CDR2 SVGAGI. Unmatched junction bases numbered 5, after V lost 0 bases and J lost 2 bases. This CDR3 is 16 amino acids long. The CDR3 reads CASSYSASGATYEQYF. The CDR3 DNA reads TGTGCCAGCAGTTACTCCGCTAGCGGGGCCACCTACGAGCAGTACTTC.

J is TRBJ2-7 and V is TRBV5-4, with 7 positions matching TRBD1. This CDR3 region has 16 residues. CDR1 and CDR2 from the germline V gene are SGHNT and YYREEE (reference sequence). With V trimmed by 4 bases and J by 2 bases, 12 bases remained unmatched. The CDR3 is CASSDPHRDSTYEQYF. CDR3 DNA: TGTGCCAGCAGCGACCCCCATCGGGACAGTACCTACGAGCAGTACTTC. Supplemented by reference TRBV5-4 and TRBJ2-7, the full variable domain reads ETGVTQSPTHLIKTRGQQVTLRCSSQSGHNTVSWYQQALGQGPQFIFQYYREEENGRGNFPPRFSGLQFPNYSSELNVNALELDDSALYLCASSDPHRDSTYEQYFGPGTRLTVT.

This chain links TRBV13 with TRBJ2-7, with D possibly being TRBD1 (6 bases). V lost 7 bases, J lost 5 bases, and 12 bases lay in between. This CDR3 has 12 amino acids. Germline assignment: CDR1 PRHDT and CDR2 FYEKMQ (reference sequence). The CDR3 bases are TGTGCCAGCACGGGCCAGGGGAACGAGCAGTACTTC. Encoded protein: CASTGQGNEQYF.

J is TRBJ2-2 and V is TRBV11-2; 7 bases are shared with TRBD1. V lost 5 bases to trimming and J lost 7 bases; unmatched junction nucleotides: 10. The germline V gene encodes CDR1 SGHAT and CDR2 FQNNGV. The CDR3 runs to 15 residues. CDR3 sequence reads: CASSTELQGSGELFF. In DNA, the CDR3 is TGTGCCAGCAGCACCGAGCTACAGGGGAGCGGGGAGCTGTTTTTT. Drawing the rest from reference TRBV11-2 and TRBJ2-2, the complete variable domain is EAGVAQSPRYKIIEKRQSVAFWCNPISGHATLYWYQQILGQGPKLLIQFQNNGVVDDSQLPKDRFSAERLKGVDSTLKIQPAKLEDSAVYLCASSTELQGSGELFFGEGSRLTVL.

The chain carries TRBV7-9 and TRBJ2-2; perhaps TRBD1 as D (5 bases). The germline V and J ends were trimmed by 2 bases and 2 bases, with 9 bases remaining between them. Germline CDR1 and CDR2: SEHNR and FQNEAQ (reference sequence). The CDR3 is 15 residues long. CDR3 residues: CASSLLGPNTGELFF. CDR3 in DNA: TGTGCCAGCAGCTTACTGGGGCCCAACACCGGGGAGCTGTTTTTT.

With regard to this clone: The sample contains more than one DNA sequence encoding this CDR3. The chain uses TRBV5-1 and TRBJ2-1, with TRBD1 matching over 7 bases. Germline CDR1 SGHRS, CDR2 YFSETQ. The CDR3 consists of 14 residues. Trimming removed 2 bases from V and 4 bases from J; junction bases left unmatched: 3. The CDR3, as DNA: TGCGCCAGCAGCTTAGGGGGCGGATACAATGAGCAGTTCTTC. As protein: CASSLGGGYNEQFF.

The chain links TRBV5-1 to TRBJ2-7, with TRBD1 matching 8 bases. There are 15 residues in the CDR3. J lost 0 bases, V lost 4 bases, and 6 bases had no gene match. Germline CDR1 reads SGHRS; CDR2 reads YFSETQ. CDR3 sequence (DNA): TGCGCCAGCAGCCTTGGGACAGGAGCCTCCTACGAGCAGTACTTC. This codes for CASSLGTGASYEQYF. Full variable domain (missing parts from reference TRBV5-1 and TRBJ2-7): KAGVTQTPRYLIKTRGQQVTLSCSPISGHRSVSWYQQTPGQGLQFLFEYFSETQRNKGNFPGRFSGRQFSNSRSEMNVSTLELGDSALYLCASSLGTGASYEQYFGPGTRLTVT.